The text below deals with one T cell receptor beta chain. The target of this receptor is not known. Base quality data are lacking; no much larger clone is found one base away. This sample was taken from a study of T-cell reconstitution after alpha-beta-depleted transplantation in children (dated by TCRdb to between 2015 and 2016). Background on the whole study: Using TCR repertoire profiling, the study followed T-cell immune reconstitution in a quantitative way in children after TCRalphabeta/CD19-depleted allogeneic hematopoietic cell transplantation.

What the study reported, not specific to this receptor: In some patients, the high TCRbeta diversity seen at day 60 was put down to recipient T cells and intrathymic progenitors that had survived conditioning. About two months after transplant, the apparently early recovery of alphabetaT-cell counts reportedly depended on just several hundred clones that had expanded rapidly and came from non-depleted graft cells. Over subsequent months, a decline in hyperexpanded clone frequencies was noted, and after one year, T-cell counts and TCRbeta diversity were mostly ascribed to newly produced T cells.

Its CDR3 holds 14 amino acids, cysteine through phenylalanine. Only the CDR3 part of the read is kept: 42 bases, read in frame from the first base. Sequences SGHKS (CDR1) and YYEKEE (CDR2) are obtained from the germline V gene (reference sequence). Trimming takes 4 bases from V and 4 bases from J, and the germline ends sit 11 bases apart. Library generation was performed with PCR. The listed sequencing device is Illumina HiSeq 2500. TCR library preparation used molecular barcoding, with unique molecular identifiers applied to normalize quantification of the TCRbeta repertoire. TCRdb trimmed public reads at Q25 via fastp, called clones via MiXCR and kept in-frame beta chains. Every distinct CDR3 protein forms one entry, paired with its most common genes and DNA. The sample table shows about a million distinct CDR3 sequences, and roughly 29% are seen once. Under 30% of the sample lies in the top ten.

The label giving this sample's treatment or condition can be read as: allogeneic hematopoietic cell transplantation with graft depleted of TCRalphabeta T cells and CD19 B cells. Transplant recipients were children who received TCRalphabeta/CD19-depleted allogeneic hematopoietic cell grafts. The sequenced sample was PBMCs, mostly from graft donor cells, obtained 360 days after TCRalphabeta/CD19-depleted stem cell transplant. The V and J segments used are TRBV5-5 and TRBJ2-2; TRBD1 is perhaps the D gene, given 6 matching bases. This TCR was recovered from a boy under three years old who had a stem cell transplant for SCID, so the T cells may come from the graft donor. The CDR3 protein is CASSTHRATGELFF. The bases are TGTGCCAGCAGCACCCACAGGGCCACCGGGGAGCTGTTTTTT.